The entry that follows covers one TCR beta chain sequence. This entry is derived from a study of blood T cells in healthy people across ages. The use of a sample-barcoded 5' primer and a J-beta primer mix characterized a second PCR of roughly 6 to 11 cycles. MiXCR was run by TCRdb on the 5' RACE reads, yielding one entry per CDR3 protein. This table holds fewer than 700,000 distinct CDR3 sequences, around two fifths found once. Trimming shortened V by 8 bases and J by 0 bases, and 20 bases separated the two germline ends. Germline CDR1 and CDR2: LNHNV and YYDKDF (reference sequence). This CDR3 is 18 amino acids long.

This TCR came from a man aged 80 or over in good health. The chain carries TRBV15 and TRBJ2-6; D may be TRBD1 (5 bases). The specimen sequenced was blood. CDR3 in amino acids: CATSRGRLTSSGANVLTF. CDR3 in DNA: TGTGCCACCTCAAGGGGCAGACTCACCAGCTCTGGGGCCAACGTCCTGACTTTC. Full variable domain (remainder filled in from reference TRBV15 and TRBJ2-6): DAMVIQNPRYQVTQFGKPVTLSCSQTLNHNVMYWYQQKSSQAPKLLFHYYDKDFNNEADTPDNFQSRRPNTSFCFLDIRSPGLGDTAMYLCATSRGRLTSSGANVLTFGAGSRLTVL.